This TCR beta chain derives from a study of human T cells and chemical hapten exposure. Study-level findings and limits: Alopecia affected the donors, so their immune response may differ from healthy people's.

The CDR3 has 17 amino acids. Germline V CDR1 and CDR2: LNHDA, SQIVND (reference sequence). J was trimmed by 3 bases and V by 1 base; bases with no gene match: 6. Time point noted: patch test 3, about 24 weeks after DPC sensitization. The treatment: therapeutic diphenylcyclopropenone sensitization with weekly scalp DPC. Only a few counts were recorded for this clonotype. Its antigen is undetermined. TCRdb re-called the RACE reads through MiXCR, storing one row per CDR3 protein. The table lists about 82,000 distinct CDR3 sequences, 10% to 15% of them singletons, with under 6% in the top ten. The V gene is TRBV19, the J gene TRBJ2-5; 12 bases fit TRBD2. This material consisted of whole blood, taken in connection with sensitization to the hapten diphenylcyclopropenone (DPC). The sequence derives from a woman aged 45-59 years with alopecia areata. Some clones in this sample may be carry-over from other donors' samples. The chain's CDR3 is CASSIGRLAGVEETQYF. The CDR3 DNA sequence: TGTGCCAGTAGTATAGGGAGACTAGCGGGAGTAGAAGAGACCCAGTACTTC.